This passage covers 28 T cell receptor beta chains from one sample sequenced in a study of blood T cell repertoires in COVID-19. Produced via immunoSEQ multiplex PCR; TCRdb's table is partial and in-frame only. The profile shows 350,000 to 400,000 clones, about 88% of them singletons. Sequencing was performed on peripheral blood. All receptors come from an older woman with COVID-19, enrolled during active disease.

This clone occurred a few times. The chain is built from TRBV6-5 and TRBJ1-3; 8 bases are a match to TRBD1. CDR1 and CDR2 (germline): MNHEY, SVGAGI. Losses at the gene ends were 2 bases for V and 4 bases for J; bases not matched to a gene: 1. This CDR3 comprises 14 residues. The CDR3 is CASSYGQGGNTIYF. The CDR3 region has the DNA TGTGCCAGCAGTTACGGACAGGGCGGAAACACCATATATTTT.

The V gene is TRBV11-2, the J gene TRBJ2-1; the D is unclear. The CDR3 consists of 14 residues. The germline V gene encodes CDR1 SGHAT and CDR2 FQNNGV. V was pared by 5 bases and J by 3 bases, with 11 bases between. CDR3 residues: CASSPSPLYNEQFF. The CDR3 DNA reads TGTGCCAGCAGCCCCAGTCCCCTCTACAATGAGCAGTTCTTC.

This chain links TRBV3-1 (or the pseudogene TRBV3-2) with TRBJ1-2; TRBD1 might be the D (5 bases). CDR3 length: 17 residues. Deletions cut 2 bases from V and 3 bases from J, with 19 bases between. The germline CDR1 and CDR2 sequences are LGHDT and YNNKEL (reference sequence). The CDR3 sequence: CASSQPYRDGGDYGYTF. The CDR3 region has the DNA TGTGCCAGCAGCCAACCTTACCGGGACGGGGGAGACTATGGCTACACCTTC.

The chain combines TRBV28 with TRBJ2-7, with a weak D call TRBD2 (5 bases). This CDR3 has 12 residues. V was clipped by 2 bases and J by 3 bases, with 5 bases between them. CDR1 and CDR2 from the germline V gene are MDHEN and SYDVKM. For the CDR3, the DNA is TGTGCCAGCAGTTTAAGCGGCTACGAGCAGTACTTC. Amino acids: CASSLSGYEQYF.

This chain uses TRBV5-6 with TRBJ2-2, with 8 bases identical to TRBD2. Germline V gene sequence: CDR1 SGHDT, CDR2 YYEEEE. The J segment lost 4 bases and the V segment lost 6 bases, leaving 8 bases of the junction unmatched. The CDR3 is made up of 15 amino acids. CDR3 sequence: CASTPGAGGTGELFF. The DNA of the CDR3 is TGTGCCAGCACTCCCGGGGCGGGGGGCACCGGGGAGCTGTTTTTT.

V is TRBV27 and J is TRBJ2-7; possibly TRBD2 for D (7 bases). Germline V gene data show CDR1 as MNHEY and CDR2 as SMNVEV (reference sequence). The germline V and J ends were trimmed by 1 base and 7 bases, with 20 bases remaining between them. CDR3 length: 16 amino acids. The CDR3 DNA reads as TGTGCCAGCAGTTTATGGGGGGGCTACTCTCTGTGGGAGCAGTACTTC. Protein sequence: CASSLWGGYSLWEQYF.

The chain couples TRBV6-1 to TRBJ1-1; D is possibly TRBD1 (5 bases). The ends were cut back, 1 base at V and 4 bases at J, with 10 bases in the middle. CDR3 length equals 14 residues. Germline-derived CDR1 and CDR2 are MNHNS and SASEGT. The CDR3 DNA follows: TGTGCCAGCAGTGAAGTTCAGGGTGGCACTGAAGCTTTCTTT. This encodes CASSEVQGGTEAFF.

This chain connects TRBV5-8 to TRBJ1-4, with 8 bases fitting TRBD1. The CDR3 has 13 residues. Trimming removed 0 bases from V and 8 bases from J; junction bases left unmatched: 0. Germline CDR1 reads SGHTS; CDR2 reads YDEGEE. The chain's CDR3 is CASSLGDREKLFF. In DNA, the CDR3 is TGTGCCAGCAGCTTGGGGGACAGGGAAAAACTGTTTTTT.

The rearrangement links TRBV5-4 to TRBJ1-3, with 9 bases fitting TRBD1. The CDR3 is 12 residues long. CDR1 is SGHNT and CDR2 is YYREEE in the germline V gene (reference sequence). The J segment lost 10 bases and the V segment lost 2 bases, leaving 1 base of the junction unmatched. In DNA, the CDR3 is TGTGCCAGCAGCTTTGACAGGGGGACCATATATTTT. Translating gives CASSFDRGTIYF.

The genes are TRBV6-5 and TRBJ2-5; the D gene is possibly TRBD2 (5 bases). This CDR3 is built from 13 residues. Germline CDR1 and CDR2: MNHEY and SVGAGI. V was clipped by 6 bases and J by 2 bases, with 10 bases between them. This CDR3 reads CASSIPGQETQYF. In DNA, the CDR3 is TGTGCCAGCAGCATCCCGGGACAAGAGACCCAGTACTTC.

V and J are TRBV12-3 or TRBV12-4 and TRBJ1-2; TRBD1 might be the D (5 bases). Between the trimmed V and J ends, which lost 7 bases and 6 bases, there was a span of 15 bases. This CDR3 contains 13 residues. The CDR3 DNA follows: TGTGCCAGCACCGAGCAGGCAGGGAATGGCTACACCTTC. Residues: CASTEQAGNGYTF.

The CDR3 sequence is CASSTPRGRGNQPQHF. CDR3 bases: TGTGCCAGCTCAACTCCTAGGGGCAGGGGAAATCAGCCCCAGCATTTT. The chain recombines TRBV7-2 with TRBJ1-5, with D tentatively TRBD1 (6 bases). The V end lost 8 bases, the J end lost 4 bases, and 21 bases lay between the germline ends. The CDR3 covers 16 residues. The germline V gene has CDR1 SGHTA and CDR2 FQGNSA.

The chain carries TRBV5-4 and TRBJ2-1, with D maybe TRBD2 (6 bases). The germline V and J ends were trimmed by 1 base and 8 bases, with 22 bases remaining between them. CDR1 is SGHNT, CDR2 YYREEE, per germline (reference sequence). This CDR3 has 17 amino acids. The chain's CDR3 is CASSLNPLASGDDEQFF. The CDR3 DNA sequence: TGTGCCAGCAGCTTGAACCCCCTAGCGTCCGGCGACGATGAGCAGTTCTTC. The full variable domain, its missing parts supplied by reference TRBV5-4 and TRBJ2-1, is ETGVTQSPTHLIKTRGQQVTLRCSSQSGHNTVSWYQQALGQGPQFIFQYYREEENGRGNFPPRFSGLQFPNYSSELNVNALELDDSALYLCASSLNPLASGDDEQFFGPGTRLTVL.

This clone occurred a few times. The genes are TRBV7-3 and TRBJ2-7; D gene ambiguous. Germline V gives CDR1 SGHTA, CDR2 FQGTGA. V gave up 2 bases and J gave up 6 bases, with 11 bases separating them. This CDR3 has 13 amino acids. DNA of the CDR3: TGTGCCAGCAGCTTAGACGGGTGGTCCGAGCAGTACTTC. As protein: CASSLDGWSEQYF.

This clone came up once. The chain carries TRBV20-1 and TRBJ2-7, with 7 bases identical to TRBD1. CDR1 is DFQATT and CDR2 is SNEGSKA in the germline V gene (reference sequence). Trimming at V came to 4 bases and at J to 0 bases, leaving 12 bases not matched to a gene. This CDR3 contains 16 residues. The CDR3, as DNA: TGCAGTGCTATTGACCGGACAGGCAAAGGCTCCTACGAGCAGTACTTC. This gives the protein CSAIDRTGKGSYEQYF.

The chain recombines TRBV7-7 with TRBJ2-5, with a weak D call TRBD2 (6 bases). Deletions cut 5 bases from V and 10 bases from J, with 14 bases between. CDR1 is SSHAT and CDR2 is FNYEAQ in the germline V gene (reference sequence). The CDR3 runs 12 residues. The DNA for the CDR3 is TGTGCCAGCAGCCCCCTCCGGGGGAACCAGTACTTC. Amino acid sequence: CASSPLRGNQYF.

The CDR3 loop is CASRGATNEKLFF. For the CDR3, the DNA is TGTGCCAGTAGGGGAGCAACTAATGAAAAACTGTTTTTT. The J gene is TRBJ1-4, the V gene TRBV19; D remains unclear. CDR3 length: 13 amino acids. The germline CDR1 and CDR2 sequences are LNHDA and SQIVND (reference sequence). The V and J ends lost 6 bases and 0 bases respectively, with 5 bases between them.

The rearrangement links TRBV5-6 to TRBJ2-5; the D gene is possibly TRBD1 (6 bases). V lost 4 bases and J 2 bases, leaving 15 bases between the germline ends. The CDR3 covers 15 residues. Germline lookup yields CDR1 SGHDT and CDR2 YYEEEE. For the CDR3, the DNA is TGTGCCAGCAGCCGCCCTAACAGGGATCAAGAGACCCAGTACTTC. This codes for CASSRPNRDQETQYF.

This chain joins TRBV27 and TRBJ2-1; 10 positions match TRBD2. After removal of 5 bases from V and 4 bases from J, the junction contained 8 bases not matched to a gene. Per germline, CDR1 MNHEY and CDR2 SMNVEV (reference sequence). This CDR3 is built from 16 residues. The CDR3 bases are TGTGCCAGCAGTCCAAGAACTAGCGGGATTTACAATGAGCAGTTCTTC. It translates to CASSPRTSGIYNEQFF.

The V gene is TRBV7-8, the J gene TRBJ1-1, with unresolved D. Trimming cost V 2 bases and J 5 bases, with 9 bases left between them. This CDR3 contains 13 residues. Germline CDR1 SGHVS, CDR2 FQNEAQ. The CDR3 loop is CASSLNRETEAFF. The CDR3 region has the DNA TGTGCCAGCAGCTTAAATCGAGAGACTGAAGCTTTCTTT.

The table lists this clone with a count of one. V usage is TRBV18 and J usage is TRBJ2-2; D possibly corresponds to TRBD2 (5 bases). This CDR3 region has 17 residues. Germline assignment: CDR1 KGHSH and CDR2 LQKENI. Trimming left V 3 bases short and J 3 bases short, with 17 bases between. CDR3 residues: CASSPYGLRAHTGELFF. The CDR3 DNA reads as TGTGCCAGCTCACCCTACGGACTGAGGGCACACACCGGGGAGCTGTTTTTT.

The chain carries TRBV27 and TRBJ1-6; D is perhaps TRBD1 (5 bases). Trimming left V 2 bases short and J 5 bases short, with 10 bases between. The germline V gene encodes CDR1 MNHEY and CDR2 SMNVEV (reference sequence). CDR3 size: 15 residues. CDR3 coding DNA: TGTGCCAGCAGTTTAAGGAGGGGTAATAATTCACCCCTCCACTTT. Amino acids: CASSLRRGNNSPLHF.

This clone was seen only once. Other nucleotide sequences from this sample produce the same CDR3. The V gene is TRBV10-3, the J gene TRBJ1-5; TRBD1 agrees at 7 bases. Losses at the gene ends were 4 bases for V and 5 bases for J; bases not matched to a gene: 2. The CDR3 runs to 13 residues. Germline assignment: CDR1 ENHRY and CDR2 SYGVKD. DNA for the CDR3: TGTGCCATCAGTGGGCAGGGGGATCAGCCCCAGCATTTT. It specifies CAISGQGDQPQHF.

The gene calls are TRBV5-1 and TRBJ1-6, with 9 bases fitting TRBD1. J was trimmed by 7 bases and V by 4 bases; bases with no gene match: 6. The CDR3 contains 15 residues. CDR1 SGHRS and CDR2 YFSETQ come from the germline V gene. CDR3 residues: CASSMGQGTNSPLHF. In nucleotides, the CDR3 is TGCGCCAGCAGCATGGGACAGGGTACGAATTCACCCCTCCACTTT.

V and J are TRBV11-2 and TRBJ2-7, with 8 bases fitting TRBD2. Germline values: CDR1 SGHAT, CDR2 FQNNGV. V gave up 5 bases and J gave up 2 bases; unmatched junction bases: 5. This CDR3 comprises 14 residues. CDR3 protein: CASSAGTSAYEQYF. Written as DNA, the CDR3 is TGTGCCAGCAGCGCCGGGACTAGTGCCTACGAGCAGTACTTC.

The chain combines TRBV18 with TRBJ2-3; TRBD2 matches at 15 bases. Losses at the gene ends were 2 bases for V and 6 bases for J; bases not matched to a gene: 3. CDR3 length equals 16 residues. Germline loops: CDR1 KGHSH, CDR2 LQKENI. CDR3 region: CASSPWTSGGADTQYF. The CDR3 DNA is TGTGCCAGCTCACCATGGACTAGCGGGGGGGCGGATACGCAGTATTTT.

V is TRBV28 and J is TRBJ2-7, with TRBD2 identical over 8 bases. This CDR3 comprises 15 residues. The V and J ends lost 2 bases and 2 bases, in that order; junction bases with no gene match: 5. Per germline, CDR1 MDHEN and CDR2 SYDVKM. The CDR3 DNA is TGTGCCAGCAGTTTAAGGACTAGCCGGGCCTACGAGCAGTACTTC. Encoded protein: CASSLRTSRAYEQYF.

This rearrangement joins TRBV7-2 to TRBJ2-7, with 12 bases lining up with TRBD2. The CDR3 is made up of 14 amino acids. Germline trimming cut 6 bases from V and 7 bases from J; bases unmatched to any gene: 7. The germline V gene encodes CDR1 SGHTA and CDR2 FQGNSA. The CDR3 spells CASRLAGGREEQYF. CDR3 nucleotides: TGTGCCAGCAGGCTAGCGGGGGGGAGAGAAGAGCAGTACTTC.